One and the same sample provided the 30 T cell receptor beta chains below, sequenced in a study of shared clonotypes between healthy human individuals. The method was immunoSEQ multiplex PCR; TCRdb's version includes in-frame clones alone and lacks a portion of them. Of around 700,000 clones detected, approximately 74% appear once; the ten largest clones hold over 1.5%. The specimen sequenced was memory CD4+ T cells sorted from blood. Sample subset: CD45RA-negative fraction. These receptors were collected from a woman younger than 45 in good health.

Here the CDR3 DNA reads TGTGCCAGCAGTCCCGGACAGGGAGGATATGGCTACACCTTC. Its protein is CASSPGQGGYGYTF. The chain combines TRBV28 with TRBJ1-2, with TRBD1 identical over 8 bases. Germline V lookup: CDR1 MDHEN, CDR2 SYDVKM. V lost 5 bases to trimming and J lost 5 bases; unmatched junction nucleotides: 7. The CDR3 is 14 amino acids.

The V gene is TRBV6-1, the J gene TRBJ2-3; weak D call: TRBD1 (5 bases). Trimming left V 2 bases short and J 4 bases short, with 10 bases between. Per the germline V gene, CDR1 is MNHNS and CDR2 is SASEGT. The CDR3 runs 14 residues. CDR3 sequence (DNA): TGTGCCAGCAGTGAAACCTTAGGGGCAGATACGCAGTATTTT. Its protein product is CASSETLGADTQYF.

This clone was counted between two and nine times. Here the CDR3 reads CASSETMGFVETQYF. In DNA, the CDR3 is TGTGCCAGCAGTGAAACGATGGGTTTTGTGGAGACCCAGTACTTC. The V and J genes are TRBV25-1 and TRBJ2-5; D gene uncertain. Looked up from germline, CDR1 is MGHDK and CDR2 is SYGVNS. The CDR3 sequence is 15 residues long. The ends were cut back, 2 bases at V and 5 bases at J, with 15 bases in the middle.

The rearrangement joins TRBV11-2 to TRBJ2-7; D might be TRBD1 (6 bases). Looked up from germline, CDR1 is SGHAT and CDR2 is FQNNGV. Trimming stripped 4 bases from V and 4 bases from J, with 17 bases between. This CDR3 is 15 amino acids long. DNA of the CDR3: TGTGCCAGCAGCTCGAGGACAGACGGGGCGTACGAGCAGTACTTC. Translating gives CASSSRTDGAYEQYF.

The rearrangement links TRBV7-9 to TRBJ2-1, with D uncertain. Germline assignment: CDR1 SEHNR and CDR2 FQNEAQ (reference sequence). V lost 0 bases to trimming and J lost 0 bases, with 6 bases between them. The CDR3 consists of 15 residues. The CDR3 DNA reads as TGTGCCAGCAGCTTAGCGGTAAGCTCCTACAATGAGCAGTTCTTC. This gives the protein CASSLAVSSYNEQFF.

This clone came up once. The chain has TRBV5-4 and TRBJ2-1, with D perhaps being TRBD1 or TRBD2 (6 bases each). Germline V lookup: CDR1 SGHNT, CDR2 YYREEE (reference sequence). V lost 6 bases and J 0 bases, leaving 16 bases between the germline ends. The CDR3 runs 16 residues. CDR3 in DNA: TGTGCCAGCAAACCTGGGGGCGGGGACTCCTACAATGAGCAGTTCTTC. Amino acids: CASKPGGGDSYNEQFF.

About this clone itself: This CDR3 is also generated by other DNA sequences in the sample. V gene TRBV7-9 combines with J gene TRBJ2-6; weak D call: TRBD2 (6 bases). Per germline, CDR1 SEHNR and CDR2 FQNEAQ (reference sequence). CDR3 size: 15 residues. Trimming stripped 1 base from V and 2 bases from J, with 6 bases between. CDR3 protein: CASSLGGAGANVLTF. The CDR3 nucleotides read TGTGCCAGCAGCTTAGGCGGGGCTGGGGCCAACGTCCTGACTTTC.

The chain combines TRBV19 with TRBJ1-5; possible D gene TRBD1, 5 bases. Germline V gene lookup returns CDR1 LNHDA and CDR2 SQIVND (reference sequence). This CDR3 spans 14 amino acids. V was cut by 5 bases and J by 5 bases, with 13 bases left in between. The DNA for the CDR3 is TGTGCCAGTAGTCACCGCGCCAGGGATCAGCCCCAGCATTTT. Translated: CASSHRARDQPQHF.

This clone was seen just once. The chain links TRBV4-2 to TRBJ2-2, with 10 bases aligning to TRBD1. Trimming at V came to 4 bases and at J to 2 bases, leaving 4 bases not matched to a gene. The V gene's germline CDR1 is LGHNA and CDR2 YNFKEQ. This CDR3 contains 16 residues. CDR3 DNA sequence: TGTGCCAGCAGCCGGGGGACAGGGGTTAACACCGGGGAGCTGTTTTTT. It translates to CASSRGTGVNTGELFF.

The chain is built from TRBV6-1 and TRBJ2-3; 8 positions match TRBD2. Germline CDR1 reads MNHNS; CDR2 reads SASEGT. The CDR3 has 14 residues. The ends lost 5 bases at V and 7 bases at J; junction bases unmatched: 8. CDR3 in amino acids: CASSPGLGSNTQYF. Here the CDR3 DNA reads TGTGCCAGCAGTCCGGGACTAGGGTCGAATACGCAGTATTTT.

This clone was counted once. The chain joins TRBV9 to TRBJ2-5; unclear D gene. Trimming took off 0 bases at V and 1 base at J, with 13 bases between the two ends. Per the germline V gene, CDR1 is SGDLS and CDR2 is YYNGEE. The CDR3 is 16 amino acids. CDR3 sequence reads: CASSVARWAAQETQYF. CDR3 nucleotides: TGTGCCAGCAGCGTAGCTCGTTGGGCAGCCCAAGAGACCCAGTACTTC.

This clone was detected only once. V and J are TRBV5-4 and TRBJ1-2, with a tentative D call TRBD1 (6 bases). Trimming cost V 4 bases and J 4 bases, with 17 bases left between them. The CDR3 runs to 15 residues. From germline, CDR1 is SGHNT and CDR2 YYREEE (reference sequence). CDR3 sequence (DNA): TGTGCCAGCAGCCCCCCGGGGGGCGCCAGCTATGGCTACACCTTC. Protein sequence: CASSPPGGASYGYTF. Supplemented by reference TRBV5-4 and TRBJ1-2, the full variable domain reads ETGVTQSPTHLIKTRGQQVTLRCSSQSGHNTVSWYQQALGQGPQFIFQYYREEENGRGNFPPRFSGLQFPNYSSELNVNALELDDSALYLCASSPPGGASYGYTFGSGTRLTVV.

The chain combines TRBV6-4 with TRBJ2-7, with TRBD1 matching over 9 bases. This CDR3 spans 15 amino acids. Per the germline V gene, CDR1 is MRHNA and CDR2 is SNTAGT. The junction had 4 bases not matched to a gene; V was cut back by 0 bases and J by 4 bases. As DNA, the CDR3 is TGTGCCAGCAGTGACTCGGGGACAGGGAGTTACGAGCAGTACTTC. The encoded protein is CASSDSGTGSYEQYF.

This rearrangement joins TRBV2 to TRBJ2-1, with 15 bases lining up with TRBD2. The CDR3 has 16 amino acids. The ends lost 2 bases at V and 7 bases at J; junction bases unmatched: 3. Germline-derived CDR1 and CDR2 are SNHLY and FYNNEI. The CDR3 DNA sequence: TGTGCCAGCAGTGAACTGGGACTAGCGGGAGGTAATGAGCAGTTCTTC. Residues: CASSELGLAGGNEQFF.

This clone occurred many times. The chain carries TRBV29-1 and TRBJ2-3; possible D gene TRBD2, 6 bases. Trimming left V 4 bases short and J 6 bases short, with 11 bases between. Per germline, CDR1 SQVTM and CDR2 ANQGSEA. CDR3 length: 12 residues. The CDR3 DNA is TGCAGCGTTGCGGTCCGGGGGGATACGCAGTATTTT. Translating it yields CSVAVRGDTQYF.

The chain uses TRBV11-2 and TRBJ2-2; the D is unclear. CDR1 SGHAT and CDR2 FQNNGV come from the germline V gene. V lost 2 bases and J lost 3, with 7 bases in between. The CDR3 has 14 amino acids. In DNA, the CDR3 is TGTGCCAGCAGCTTATCTACTCACACCGGGGAGCTGTTTTTT. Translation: CASSLSTHTGELFF.

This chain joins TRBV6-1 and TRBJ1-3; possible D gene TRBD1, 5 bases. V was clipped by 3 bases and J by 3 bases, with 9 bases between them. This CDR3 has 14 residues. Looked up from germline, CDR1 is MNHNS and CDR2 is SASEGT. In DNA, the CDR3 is TGTGCCAGCAGTGAGGGGACCGATGGAAACACCATATATTTT. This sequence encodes CASSEGTDGNTIYF.

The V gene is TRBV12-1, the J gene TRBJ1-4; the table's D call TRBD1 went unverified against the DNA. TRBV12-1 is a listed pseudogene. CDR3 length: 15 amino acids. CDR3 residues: CASSPDTPTNEKLFF. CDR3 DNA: TGTGCCAGCAGCCCCGACACACCAACTAATGAAAAACTGTTTTTT.

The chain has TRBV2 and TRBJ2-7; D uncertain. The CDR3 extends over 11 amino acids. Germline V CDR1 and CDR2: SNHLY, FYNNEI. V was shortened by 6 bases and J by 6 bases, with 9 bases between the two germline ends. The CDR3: CASRRSGEQYF. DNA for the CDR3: TGTGCCAGCAGGCGGTCGGGCGAGCAGTACTTC.

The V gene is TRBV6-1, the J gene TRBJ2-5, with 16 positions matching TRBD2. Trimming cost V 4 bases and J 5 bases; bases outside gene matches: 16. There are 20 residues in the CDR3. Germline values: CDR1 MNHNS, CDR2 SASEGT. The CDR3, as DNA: TGTGCCAGCAGTGCGGAGGCGGGACTAGCGGGAGGGCCTGGTTGGGAGACCCAGTACTTC. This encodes CASSAEAGLAGGPGWETQYF.

CDR3 bases: TGTGCCAGCAGAGCTGACAGGAACCAAGAGACCCAGTACTTC. The encoded protein is CASRADRNQETQYF. This chain links TRBV28 with TRBJ2-5; perhaps TRBD1 as D (6 bases). The CDR3 totals 14 residues. V shed 6 bases and J shed 0 bases, with 11 bases lying between them. The V gene's germline CDR1 is MDHEN and CDR2 SYDVKM.

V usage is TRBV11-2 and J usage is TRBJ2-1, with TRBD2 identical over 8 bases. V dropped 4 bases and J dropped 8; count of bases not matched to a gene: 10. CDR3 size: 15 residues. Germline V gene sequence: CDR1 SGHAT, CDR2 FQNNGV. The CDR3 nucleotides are TGTGCCAGCAGCTCCGCCGGACTAGCTCTGGATGAGCAGTTCTTC. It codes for CASSSAGLALDEQFF.

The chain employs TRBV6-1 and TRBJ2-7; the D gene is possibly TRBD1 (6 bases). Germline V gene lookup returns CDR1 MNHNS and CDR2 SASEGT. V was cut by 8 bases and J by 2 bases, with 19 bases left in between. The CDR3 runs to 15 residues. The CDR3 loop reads CASGKGGSSAYEQYF. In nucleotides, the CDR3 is TGTGCCAGCGGGAAAGGGGGAAGCTCTGCCTACGAGCAGTACTTC.

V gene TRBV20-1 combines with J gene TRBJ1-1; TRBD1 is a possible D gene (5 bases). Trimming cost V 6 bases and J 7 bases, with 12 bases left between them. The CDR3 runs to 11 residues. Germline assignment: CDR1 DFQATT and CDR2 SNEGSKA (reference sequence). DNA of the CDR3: TGCAGTGCCTCGGGACGGATTGAAGCTTTCTTT. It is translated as CSASGRIEAFF.

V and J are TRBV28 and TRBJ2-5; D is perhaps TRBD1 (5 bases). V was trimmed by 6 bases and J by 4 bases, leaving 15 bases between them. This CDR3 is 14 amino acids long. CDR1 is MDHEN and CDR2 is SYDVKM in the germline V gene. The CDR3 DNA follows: TGTGCCAGCAGGACCGGCAGGGTGAGAGAGACCCAGTACTTC. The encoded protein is CASRTGRVRETQYF.

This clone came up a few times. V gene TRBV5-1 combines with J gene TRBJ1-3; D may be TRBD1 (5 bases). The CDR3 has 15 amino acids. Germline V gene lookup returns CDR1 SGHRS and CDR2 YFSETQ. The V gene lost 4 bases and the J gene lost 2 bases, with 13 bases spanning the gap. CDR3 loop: CASSVQGVPGNTIYF. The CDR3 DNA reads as TGCGCCAGCAGCGTCCAGGGAGTTCCTGGAAACACCATATATTTT.

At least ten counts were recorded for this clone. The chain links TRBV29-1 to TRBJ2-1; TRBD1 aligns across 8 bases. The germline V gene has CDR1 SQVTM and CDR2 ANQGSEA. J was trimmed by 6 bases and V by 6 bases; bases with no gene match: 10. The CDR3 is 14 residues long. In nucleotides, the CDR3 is TGCAGCGTCTCAGGGGGCCTGGTTATCAATGAGCAGTTCTTC. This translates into CSVSGGLVINEQFF.

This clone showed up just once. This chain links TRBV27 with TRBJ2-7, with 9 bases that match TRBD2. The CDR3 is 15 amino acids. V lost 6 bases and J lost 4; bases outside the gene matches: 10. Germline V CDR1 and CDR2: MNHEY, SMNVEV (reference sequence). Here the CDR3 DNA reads TGTGCCAGCAGACCCTTACTTAGCGGGAGTTACGAGCAGTACTTC. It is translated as CASRPLLSGSYEQYF.

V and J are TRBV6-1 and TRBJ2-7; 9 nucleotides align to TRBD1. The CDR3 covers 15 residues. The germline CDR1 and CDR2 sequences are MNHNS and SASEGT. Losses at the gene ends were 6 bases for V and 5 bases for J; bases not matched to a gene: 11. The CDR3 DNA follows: TGTGCCAGCAGGGAAACCGGGACAGGGTTCGACGAGCAGTACTTC. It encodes CASRETGTGFDEQYF.

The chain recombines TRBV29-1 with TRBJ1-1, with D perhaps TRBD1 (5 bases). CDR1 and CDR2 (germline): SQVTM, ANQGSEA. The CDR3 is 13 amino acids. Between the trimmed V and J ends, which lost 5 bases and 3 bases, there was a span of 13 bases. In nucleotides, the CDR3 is TGCAGCGTTAGAAGGGGCTGGGACACTGAAGCTTTCTTT. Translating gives CSVRRGWDTEAFF.